This T cell receptor beta chain was observed in a study of cytomegalovirus exposure and HLA in healthy donors. J lost 5 bases, V lost 9 bases, and 7 bases had no gene match. The CDR3 totals 13 residues. The germline V gene encodes CDR1 MNHNS and CDR2 SASEGT. Both 60 Vbeta primers and 13 Jbeta primers went into the PCR. Per the original data handling: An analysis performed later counted 73 million or so unique TCR beta chains (roughly 11 million of them shared). Only in-frame clones appear in the TCRdb table, and some are missing; sequencing was by immunoSEQ multiplex PCR. That table is the source of V, J and clone size, and D and trimming were worked out from the DNA. Its table records 130,000 to 150,000 clones.

The source of this sequence is a male donor in good health and CMV-seronegative. Sequenced material: PBMCs. V is TRBV6-1 and J is TRBJ1-5, with TRBD1 matching over 7 bases. CDR3 nucleotides: TGTGCCAGTGCCTGGCAGGGGGATCAGCCCCAGCATTTT. Translated: CASAWQGDQPQHF.